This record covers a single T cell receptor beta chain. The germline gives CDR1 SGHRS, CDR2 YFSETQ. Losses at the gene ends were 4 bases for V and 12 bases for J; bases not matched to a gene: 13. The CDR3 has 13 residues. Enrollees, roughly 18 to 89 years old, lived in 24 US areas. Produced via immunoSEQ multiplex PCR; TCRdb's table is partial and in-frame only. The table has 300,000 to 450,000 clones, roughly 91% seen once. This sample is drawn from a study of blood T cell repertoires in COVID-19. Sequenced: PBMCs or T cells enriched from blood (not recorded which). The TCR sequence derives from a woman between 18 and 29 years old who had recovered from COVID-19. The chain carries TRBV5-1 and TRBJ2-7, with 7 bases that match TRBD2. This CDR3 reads CASSPGERGDRYF. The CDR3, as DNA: TGCGCCAGCAGCCCGGGGGAACGGGGGGATCGGTACTTC.